One and the same sample provided the 2 T cell receptor beta chains below, sequenced in a study of OX40 agonist ivuxolimab in advanced cancers. Here immunoSEQ multiplex PCR was the method, and the copy in TCRdb shows in-frame clones only, minus some. The sample carries under 90,000 clones, around 83% recorded once. Sequenced material: CD4+ or CD8+ T cells sorted from blood, taken in a trial of the OX40 agonist ivuxolimab. The receptor set was obtained from an adult with an advanced solid tumor such as melanoma, head and neck, liver or kidney cancer.

The J gene is TRBJ2-3, the V gene TRBV9, with 8 bases matching TRBD2. Germline V CDR1 and CDR2: SGDLS, YYNGEE. The V segment lost 1 base and the J segment 4 bases; nucleotides outside the gene matches: 2. The CDR3 contains 14 residues. The CDR3 DNA reads TGTGCCAGCAGCGTAACCGGGGGGGCAGATACGCAGTATTTT. Protein sequence: CASSVTGGADTQYF.

The CDR3 is CATSRTTNEKLFF. The CDR3 DNA reads as TGTGCCACCTCCAGGACAACTAATGAAAAACTGTTTTTT. The chain uses TRBV6-6 and TRBJ1-4; D uncertain. The V and J ends lost 10 bases and 0 bases respectively, with 9 bases between them. CDR1 and CDR2 (germline): MNHNY, SVGAGI (reference sequence). This CDR3 region has 13 residues.